This T cell receptor (beta chain) was identified during a study of cytotoxic CD8 clonotypes in ibrutinib-treated CLL. General study findings and limits: Lymph node repertoires were not studied, and sampling times were unmatched.

Deletions cut 0 bases from V and 6 bases from J, with 12 bases between. This CDR3 comprises 13 residues. The germline V gene has CDR1 GTSNPN and CDR2 SVGIG (reference sequence). Comment on this clone: Its specificity is not known.

The planned depth of sequencing spanned 1 in 200,000 to 1 in 1 million T cells. TCRdb keeps only in-frame clones here, not all; method: immunoSEQ multiplex PCR. The table includes approximately 300,000 clones, about 80% detected once. The V and J genes are TRBV30 and TRBJ2-7; D gene ambiguous. The sample consisted of PBMCs, taken before ibrutinib treatment. The TCR originated in a human donor with chronic lymphocytic leukemia. The CDR3 DNA reads as TGTGCCTGGAGTGTTTTAGGGTTTCGCGAGCAGTACTTC. Amino acids: CAWSVLGFREQYF.